A selection of T cell receptor beta chains follows, all from one sample in a study of T cells in Graves' hyperthyroidism and ophthalmopathy. From the multiplex PCR reads, TCRdb called clonotypes with MiXCR, one entry per CDR3 protein. The sample has about half a million distinct CDR3 sequences, roughly 25% seen once; the top ten hold about 10%. Sequenced material: blood. These receptors all stem from a woman aged 25 to 39 with Graves' ophthalmopathy. CDR3s include the opening cysteine and the closing phenylalanine or tryptophan. D genes are given only for firm matches. Only some rows state a clone size, as once, few, many or a class for expanded clones.

v_call	clone_size	j_call	d_call	cdr3_nt	cdr3_aa
TRBV5-1	few	TRBJ2-7	NA	TGCGCCATTTCGGACAGAGAGTCCTACGAGCAGTACTTC	CAISDRESYEQYF
TRBV2	few	TRBJ2-7	NA	TGTGCCAGCGGGGGCGGGACGATCTACGAGCAGTACTTC	CASGGGTIYEQYF
TRBV28	NA	TRBJ1-2	NA	TGTGCCAGCAGCCAAGATTTCCGTTTCCATTTAGGCCTTTATGGCTACACCTTC	CASSQDFRFHLGLYGYTF
TRBV10-3	many	TRBJ2-5	TRBD1	TGTGCCATCAGTGACAGGACAGGGAGCCAAGAGACCCAGTACTTC	CAISDRTGSQETQYF
TRBV4-1	many	TRBJ2-5	NA	TGCGCCAGCAGCTACCAAGCCAGCGGGTGGGAGACCCAGTACTTC	CASSYQASGWETQYF
TRBV6-2/TRBV6-3	few	TRBJ1-2	TRBD1	TGTGCCAGCAGTCGTGCCGGGACAGCGAACTATGGCTACACCTTC	CASSRAGTANYGYTF
TRBV5-1	many	TRBJ1-1	NA	TGCGCCAGCAGCTTGTCGGCAGGCGTTAACACTGAAGCTTTCTTT	CASSLSAGVNTEAFF
TRBV18	many	TRBJ2-7	TRBD1	TGTGCCAGCTCACCGGGACAGGGACTTTACGAGCAGTACTTC	CASSPGQGLYEQYF
TRBV19	many	TRBJ1-2	NA	TGTGCCAGTAGTATAGGAGGACGGGCTAACTATGGCTACACCTTC	CASSIGGRANYGYTF
TRBV5-1	many	TRBJ1-5	TRBD1	TGCGCCAGCAGCACCGGACAGGGGAGTATGGAGCCCCAGCATTTT	CASSTGQGSMEPQHF
TRBV20-1	NA	TRBJ1-1	NA	TGCAGTGCTATTGTCACGGGGCAGAACACTGAAGCTTTCTTT	CSAIVTGQNTEAFF
TRBV25-1	many	TRBJ2-7	TRBD1	TGTGCCAGCAGCCCCTCCAGGACAGGGGGGGCCGAGCAGTACTTC	CASSPSRTGGAEQYF
TRBV2	NA	TRBJ1-2	TRBD1	TGTGCCAGCAGTGAATTCAGGGGGAGTGGATATGGCTACACCTTC	CASSEFRGSGYGYTF
TRBV6-5	NA	TRBJ1-2	TRBD1	TGTGCCAGCAGTTACTCGACGGACAGGGAGCACTATGGCTACACCTTC	CASSYSTDREHYGYTF
TRBV28	NA	TRBJ1-5	TRBD1	TGTGCCAGCAGTCACCGACAGGGGTTTCGCTATAGCAATCAGCCCCAGCATTTT	CASSHRQGFRYSNQPQHF
TRBV6-2/TRBV6-3	many	TRBJ2-7	NA	TGTGCCAGCAGTTACTCTTCTGTGAGCTTACACTCCTACGAGCAGTACTTC	CASSYSSVSLHSYEQYF
TRBV11-1	many	TRBJ2-7	TRBD2	TGTGCCAGCAGCCCGGCTAGCGGGGTTGAGCAGTACTTC	CASSPASGVEQYF
TRBV5-1	few	TRBJ1-5	NA	TGCGCCAGCAGCTTAGGGATCGACCCCCCCGGGAGCAATCAGCCCCAGCATTTT	CASSLGIDPPGSNQPQHF
TRBV2	many	TRBJ2-5	TRBD2	TGTGCCAGCAGTGAGGGGCTAGCGGGCGGGGAGACCCAGTACTTC	CASSEGLAGGETQYF
TRBV6-2/TRBV6-3	NA	TRBJ2-6	NA	TGTGCCACCTCCATTCTAAGGGCCAACGTCCTGACTTTC	CATSILRANVLTF
TRBV5-1	many	TRBJ1-1	NA	TGCGCCAGCAGCTTGGAAGGACAGATCACTGAAGCTTTCTTT	CASSLEGQITEAFF
TRBV7-6	NA	TRBJ2-7	NA	TGTGCCAGCAGCTTAGAGGCTTTCAACTACGAGCAGTACTTC	CASSLEAFNYEQYF
TRBV11-2	many	TRBJ2-2	NA	TGTGCCAGCAGCTTAGGAATAGGATCCCCGGGAACCGGGGAGCTGTTTTTT	CASSLGIGSPGTGELFF
TRBV4-2	few	TRBJ2-2	TRBD1	TGTGCCAGCAGCCCCCAGGCAGGGGGTAACACCGGGGAGCTGTTTTTT	CASSPQAGGNTGELFF
TRBV11-2	NA	TRBJ1-3	NA	TGTGCCAGCAGCCCCGAGTACCTAGTATGGGGAAACACCATATATTTT	CASSPEYLVWGNTIYF
TRBV19	few	TRBJ1-5	NA	TGTGCCAGTAGTATGGACGGAGGGGGCAATCAGCCCCAGCATTTT	CASSMDGGGNQPQHF
TRBV20-1	NA	TRBJ2-7	TRBD1	TGCAGTGCCGAGAGACAGGGGGGGTCCTACGAGCAGTACTTC	CSAERQGGSYEQYF
TRBV5-1	many	TRBJ2-5	NA	TGCGCCAGCAGCTTGGGCAGGGGGGAAGAAACCCAGTACTTC	CASSLGRGEETQYF
TRBV19	few	TRBJ1-1	TRBD1	TGTGCCAGTAGTACGTGGGTCTGGGACAGGGGGAATACGGACACTGAAGCTTTCTTT	CASSTWVWDRGNTDTEAFF
TRBV6-1	few	TRBJ1-2	TRBD1	TGTGCCAGCAGTGACCAGGGGGCGGGCGGCTACACCTTC	CASSDQGAGGYTF
TRBV9	many	TRBJ1-2	NA	TGTGCCAGCAGCGCCACCCTGGGCAGGGATAATGGCTACACCTTC	CASSATLGRDNGYTF
TRBV4-1	many	TRBJ2-7	NA	TGCGCCAGCAGCCAAGAGGCTGCCTCCTACGAGCAGTACTTC	CASSQEAASYEQYF
TRBV6-2/TRBV6-3	many	TRBJ2-2	TRBD2	TGTGCCAGCAGTTACTCGACGGGGGGAAACACCGGGGAGCTGTTTTTT	CASSYSTGGNTGELFF
TRBV27	many	TRBJ2-7	NA	TGTGCCAGCAGTTTAGCCAACAGGCTCTACGAGCAGTACTTC	CASSLANRLYEQYF
TRBV24-1	many	TRBJ1-2	NA	TGTGCCACCAGTGCCCATCGGGACGGCAACTATGGCTACACCTTC	CATSAHRDGNYGYTF
TRBV5-1	few	TRBJ1-5	TRBD1	TGCGCCAGCAGCTTGGGGGACAGAAGCAATCAGCCCCAGCATTTT	CASSLGDRSNQPQHF
TRBV6-2/TRBV6-3	many	TRBJ1-1	NA	TGTGCCAGCAGTAATGAGGGGACTGAAGCTTTCTTT	CASSNEGTEAFF
TRBV12-3/TRBV12-4	NA	TRBJ1-5	TRBD1	TGTGCCAGCAGTCGATATGAGGGGGCTGGCAATCAGCCCCAGCATTTT	CASSRYEGAGNQPQHF
TRBV6-5	many	TRBJ1-1	NA	TGTGCCAGCAGTTACTCGAGGGGTGCAGGAGAGGATTTCTTT	CASSYSRGAGEDFF
TRBV2	few	TRBJ1-1	TRBD1	TGTGCCAGCAAATCGACAGGGGCGAGGAACACTGAAGCTTTCTTT	CASKSTGARNTEAFF
TRBV24-1	NA	TRBJ2-7	NA	TGTGCCACCAGTAGTGAGCGGCCCCCCTACGAGCAGTACTTC	CATSSERPPYEQYF
TRBV10-3	many	TRBJ2-2	TRBD1	TGTGCCATCAGTGAGTCAGGACAGGGGTTGACGAACACCGGGGAGCTGTTTTTT	CAISESGQGLTNTGELFF
TRBV19	NA	TRBJ2-7	TRBD1	TGTGCCAGTAGTACGAGACAGGGCCCAGAGTACTTC	CASSTRQGPEYF
TRBV20-1	many	TRBJ2-5	NA	TGCAGTGCTAGAGCTGAGACCCAGTACTTC	CSARAETQYF
TRBV27	many	TRBJ1-2	TRBD1	TGTGCCAGCAGTTCAGGACAGGGCTTAGAGGAGCTTCGCTACACCTTC	CASSSGQGLEELRYTF
TRBV30	many	TRBJ1-1	NA	TGTGCCTGGAGTGTTCGGATGGGGGTTCAAGCTGAAGCTTTCTTT	CAWSVRMGVQAEAFF
TRBV19	many	TRBJ1-2	NA	TGTGCCAGTAGTTCGAGGGACACCATTTACCATGGCTACACCTTC	CASSSRDTIYHGYTF
TRBV20-1	NA	TRBJ2-7	TRBD2	TGCAGTGCTACCAAACTAGCGGTCCTTTACGAGCAGTACTTC	CSATKLAVLYEQYF
TRBV12-3/TRBV12-4	once	TRBJ2-7	TRBD2	TGTGCCAGCAGTGCCCGGACTAGCGAGACCCCGTTCGAGCAGTACTTC	CASSARTSETPFEQYF
TRBV6-5	few	TRBJ1-2	TRBD1	TGTGCCAGCAGTTGGACAGGGGTTCCGCACTACACCTTC	CASSWTGVPHYTF
TRBV19	many	TRBJ1-5	TRBD1	TGTGCCAGTGCAGGGGGCCGAGGCAATCAGCCCCAGCATTTT	CASAGGRGNQPQHF